These 32 T cell receptor beta chains share one sample of origin, sequenced in a study of blood T cell repertoires in COVID-19 (dated by TCRdb to 2020 to 2022). Library preparation used the immunoSEQ multiplex PCR assay. This immuneACCESS table, as held by TCRdb, lists in-frame sequences with V and J called but not all clones. Of the missing ones, under half trace to an unresolved V gene in checked studies; the others have no known cause. In this sample the table shows over 130,000 clones, more than 60% of which occur a single time. The ten largest make up roughly 10% of the sample. The material sequenced was peripheral blood. The origin of the receptors is a woman between 50 and 59 years old with active or convalescent COVID-19.

V is TRBV3-1 (or the pseudogene TRBV3-2) and J is TRBJ1-1; no definite D call. CDR3 length: 13 amino acids. Germline assignment: CDR1 LGHDT and CDR2 YNNKEL (reference sequence). Between the trimmed V and J ends, which lost 4 bases and 4 bases, there was a span of 10 bases. Here the CDR3 DNA reads TGTGCCAGCAGCCGTGCGGTGGGCACTGAAGCTTTCTTT. Translated: CASSRAVGTEAFF.

CDR3 sequence reads: CASSQLNRPNYGYTF. The CDR3 DNA follows: TGTGCCAGCAGCCAACTTAACAGGCCCAACTATGGCTACACCTTC. The chain combines TRBV14 with TRBJ1-2, with D possibly TRBD1 on 5 matching bases. The ends were cut back, 2 bases at V and 2 bases at J, with 12 bases in the middle. This CDR3 spans 15 amino acids. The germline V gene has CDR1 SGHDN and CDR2 FVKESK.

V is TRBV28 and J is TRBJ2-7, with D perhaps matching TRBD1 (6 bases). Germline CDR1 is MDHEN and CDR2 is SYDVKM. The ends were cut back, 2 bases at V and 3 bases at J, with 17 bases in the middle. The CDR3 is made up of 16 amino acids. As DNA, the CDR3 is TGTGCCAGCAGTTTAATGGCGTGGGGACAAGGCTACGAGCAGTACTTC. As protein: CASSLMAWGQGYEQYF. The full variable domain, rest sourced from reference TRBV28 and TRBJ2-7, is DVKVTQSSRYLVKRTGEKVFLECVQDMDHENMFWYRQDPGLGLRLIYFSYDVKMKEKGDIPEGYSVSREKKERFSLILESASTNQTSMYLCASSLMAWGQGYEQYFGPGTRLTVT.

The chain joins TRBV5-1 to TRBJ2-5; 8 bases align to TRBD2. Germline V gene data show CDR1 as SGHRS and CDR2 as YFSETQ. V shed 3 bases, J shed 4 bases, and the junction held 11 bases outside the gene matches. The CDR3 has 16 residues. CDR3 in amino acids: CASSSDGGALGETQYF. The CDR3, as DNA: TGCGCCAGCAGCTCGGACGGGGGGGCGCTCGGAGAGACCCAGTACTTC.

The rearrangement links TRBV24-1 to TRBJ2-3, with 10 bases identical to TRBD2. The trim removed 6 bases at V and 3 bases at J, leaving 14 bases unmatched. This CDR3 has 18 residues. From germline, CDR1 is KGHDR and CDR2 SFDVKD. The CDR3 sequence: CATSLNVRAGGETDTQYF. CDR3 DNA: TGTGCCACCAGTTTAAATGTGCGAGCGGGAGGGGAGACAGATACGCAGTATTTT.

This chain uses TRBV11-3 with TRBJ2-2, with 14 bases fitting TRBD2. V was clipped by 5 bases and J by 13 bases; unmatched bases: 9. Germline values: CDR1 SGHNT, CDR2 YENEEA. The CDR3 consists of 15 residues. Written as DNA, the CDR3 is TGTGCCAGCAGCCCGACTAGCGGGAGGGCCCGGGGGCTGTTTTTT. This encodes CASSPTSGRARGLFF.

V usage is TRBV15 and J usage is TRBJ2-7; a weak D match, TRBD1 (6 bases). V was trimmed by 3 bases and J by 3 bases, leaving 24 bases between them. The CDR3 runs 18 residues. Germline CDR1 is LNHNV and CDR2 is YYDKDF (reference sequence). CDR3 in amino acids: CATSSRPRTQTGNYEQYF. The CDR3 region has the DNA TGTGCCACCAGCAGCCGACCGAGGACGCAAACAGGGAACTACGAGCAGTACTTC.

This chain connects TRBV2 to TRBJ2-1; 7 positions match TRBD2. After removal of 6 bases from V and 6 bases from J, the junction contained 8 bases not matched to a gene. This CDR3 is 14 amino acids long. From germline, CDR1 is SNHLY and CDR2 FYNNEI. The CDR3 is CASRGGDYANEQFF. For the CDR3, the DNA is TGTGCCAGCAGGGGGGGGGACTATGCCAATGAGCAGTTCTTC.

This chain connects TRBV4-2 to TRBJ2-5, with TRBD1 as a possible D gene (5 bases). Trimming stripped 0 bases from V and 5 bases from J, with 10 bases between. Germline-derived CDR1 and CDR2 are LGHNA and YNFKEQ. CDR3 length: 14 residues. This chain's CDR3 is CASSQDARAETQYF. DNA for the CDR3: TGTGCCAGCAGCCAAGATGCCAGGGCGGAGACCCAGTACTTC.

The rearrangement links TRBV7-6 to TRBJ1-1, with TRBD1 identical over 8 bases. V lost 5 bases to trimming and J lost 4 bases; unmatched junction nucleotides: 6. Germline V gene lookup returns CDR1 SGHVS and CDR2 FNYEAQ. There are 14 residues in the CDR3. The CDR3 sequence: CASSQNRGGTEAFF. The CDR3 bases are TGTGCCAGCAGCCAGAACAGGGGGGGCACTGAAGCTTTCTTT.

As to this clone: The germline gene is not matched at one end of the junction; a read error may be the cause. The CDR3: CASSLGRSGELFF. The DNA of the CDR3 is TGTGCCAGCAGTTTAGGACGGAGCGGGGAGCTGTTTTTT. The chain recombines TRBV7-2 with TRBJ2-2; D gene uncertain. Germline loops: CDR1 SGHTA, CDR2 FQGNSA. The CDR3 runs 13 residues.

This clone was seen a single time. The rearrangement uses TRBV19 and TRBJ1-1, with 8 nucleotides matching TRBD1. The V gene's germline CDR1 is LNHDA and CDR2 SQIVND (reference sequence). This CDR3 is 14 amino acids long. The V and J ends lost 3 bases and 6 bases, in that order; junction bases with no gene match: 6. The CDR3 protein is CASSIATGVPEAFF. The CDR3 DNA sequence: TGTGCCAGTAGTATCGCGACAGGGGTTCCTGAAGCTTTCTTT. Full variable domain (remainder filled in from reference TRBV19 and TRBJ1-1): DGGITQSPKYLFRKEGQNVTLSCEQNLNHDAMYWYRQDPGQGLRLIYYSQIVNDFQKGDIAEGYSVSREKKESFPLTVTSAQKNPTAFYLCASSIATGVPEAFFGQGTRLTVV.

J is TRBJ1-2 and V is TRBV6-5; D possibly corresponds to TRBD1 (6 bases). Looked up from germline, CDR1 is MNHEY and CDR2 is SVGAGI. Trimming removed 6 bases from V and 8 bases from J, with 19 bases in between. The CDR3 spans 14 residues. Written as DNA, the CDR3 is TGTGCCAGCAGCTTCTCCGGGGGGGGGCAGGGCTACACCTTC. The encoded protein is CASSFSGGGQGYTF.

The chain is built from TRBV30 and TRBJ2-3; 8 bases match TRBD1. Germline V gene sequence: CDR1 GTSNPN, CDR2 SVGIG (reference sequence). The trim removed 1 base at V and 0 bases at J, leaving 3 bases unmatched. The CDR3 extends over 15 amino acids. The CDR3 here is CAWSEGTGSTDTQYF. In DNA, the CDR3 is TGTGCCTGGAGTGAGGGGACAGGTAGCACAGATACGCAGTATTTT.

This clone was seen once. The chain employs TRBV3-1 (or the pseudogene TRBV3-2) and TRBJ2-2; no definite D call. Germline CDR1 and CDR2: LGHDT and YNNKEL (reference sequence). The CDR3 contains 14 residues. The V end was cut by 4 bases, the J end by 3 bases, with 9 bases between. The CDR3 region is CASSPPVYTGELFF. The CDR3 DNA follows: TGTGCCAGCAGCCCACCGGTTTACACCGGGGAGCTGTTTTTT.

The J gene is TRBJ2-1, the V gene TRBV5-1; D is unclear. The V end was cut by 5 bases, the J end by 1 base, with 13 bases between. The CDR3 loop spans 15 amino acids. The germline CDR1 and CDR2 sequences are SGHRS and YFSETQ. CDR3 DNA: TGCGCCAGCAGAAAGGAGCAACCTTCCTACAATGAGCAGTTCTTC. Translation gives CASRKEQPSYNEQFF.

This chain links TRBV10-2 with TRBJ2-1, with 10 bases aligning to TRBD2. The V gene end was trimmed by 7 bases and the J gene end by 2 bases; junction bases not matched to a gene: 26. The germline V gene encodes CDR1 WSHSY and CDR2 SAAADI. The CDR3 length is 22 residues. The CDR3 sequence: CASIQCWSSGSDYQEAYNEQFF. CDR3 bases: TGCGCCAGCATCCAGTGTTGGTCTAGCGGGAGTGATTATCAAGAGGCCTACAATGAGCAGTTCTTC.

CDR3 DNA sequence: TGTGCCAGCAACCGGGGCCGGGACTCTGAGCAGTTCTTC. This gives the protein CASNRGRDSEQFF. V usage is TRBV2 and J usage is TRBJ2-1; maybe TRBD2 (6 bases). Between the trimmed V and J ends, which lost 7 bases and 9 bases, there was a span of 16 bases. This CDR3 has 13 amino acids. Germline CDR1 reads SNHLY; CDR2 reads FYNNEI.

The rearrangement links TRBV30 to TRBJ1-1; maybe TRBD1 (5 bases). The CDR3 runs 14 residues. V was cut by 0 bases and J by 4 bases, with 12 bases left in between. Germline V CDR1 and CDR2: GTSNPN, SVGIG (reference sequence). CDR3 bases: TGTGCCTGGAGTGTAGCGGGGCGCCCCACTGAAGCTTTCTTT. It translates to CAWSVAGRPTEAFF.

This chain connects TRBV19 to TRBJ2-2; 15 bases match TRBD2. V lost 10 bases to trimming and J lost 2 bases; unmatched junction nucleotides: 5. The length of the CDR3 is 16 residues. The germline V gene encodes CDR1 LNHDA and CDR2 SQIVND (reference sequence). The CDR3 sequence: CATPGLAGGNTGELFF. In DNA, the CDR3 is TGTGCCACTCCGGGACTAGCGGGGGGAAACACCGGGGAGCTGTTTTTT.

The chain uses TRBV2 and TRBJ1-1; D is undetermined. Germline V gene data show CDR1 as SNHLY and CDR2 as FYNNEI. Trimming took 6 bases from V and 1 from J, leaving 12 bases between them. The CDR3 has 14 residues. This CDR3 is CASRYQRENTEAFF. As DNA, the CDR3 is TGTGCCAGCAGATACCAGAGGGAGAACACTGAAGCTTTCTTT.

The V and J genes are TRBV6-6 and TRBJ1-2; TRBD1 aligns across 7 bases. The CDR3 is 14 residues long. From germline, CDR1 is MNHNY and CDR2 SVGAGI (reference sequence). J lost 4 bases, V lost 0 bases, and 2 bases had no gene match. CDR3 protein: CASSYSTGTYGYTF. CDR3 DNA: TGTGCCAGCAGTTACTCGACAGGGACCTATGGCTACACCTTC.

The count of this clone is one. The genes are TRBV7-2 and TRBJ2-1; TRBD2 agrees at 9 bases. CDR1 and CDR2 from the germline V gene are SGHTA and FQGNSA. This CDR3 has 19 amino acids. V trimming: 4 bases; J trimming: 0 bases; junction bases outside the gene matches: 13. The CDR3 DNA reads as TGTGCCAGCAGCTCCCATGAGTCGGGCGGGAGGGCCTCCTACAATGAGCAGTTCTTC. This gives the protein CASSSHESGGRASYNEQFF.

This chain joins TRBV9 and TRBJ2-1, with D possibly being TRBD2 (5 bases). The CDR3 has 15 residues. Germline values: CDR1 SGDLS, CDR2 YYNGEE. V dropped 3 bases and J dropped 4 bases, with 14 bases sitting between them. CDR3 residues: CASSEAVGIYNEQFF. The CDR3 DNA is TGTGCCAGCAGCGAGGCAGTCGGGATTTACAATGAGCAGTTCTTC.

This chain connects TRBV2 to TRBJ2-2; maybe TRBD2 (6 bases). V shed 2 bases and J shed 4 bases, with 17 bases lying between them. CDR1 SNHLY and CDR2 FYNNEI come from the germline V gene. CDR3 length: 17 amino acids. The CDR3 reads CASSERGLREGTGELFF. CDR3 coding DNA: TGTGCCAGCAGTGAAAGGGGACTCCGGGAAGGCACCGGGGAGCTGTTTTTT.

This chain connects TRBV11-3 to TRBJ1-1, with 11 bases matching TRBD1. After removal of 3 bases from V and 6 bases from J, the junction contained 6 bases not matched to a gene. The CDR3 loop spans 15 amino acids. The germline CDR1 and CDR2 sequences are SGHNT and YENEEA. The CDR3 region is CASSFGTGGYAEAFF. CDR3 bases: TGTGCCAGCAGCTTTGGGACAGGGGGGTACGCTGAAGCTTTCTTT.

Here the CDR3 reads CASTSPGTGNEKLFF. CDR3 sequence (DNA): TGTGCCAGCACTTCTCCCGGGACAGGGAATGAAAAACTGTTTTTT. J is TRBJ1-4 and V is TRBV5-5; 9 bases are a match to TRBD1. V trimming: 6 bases; J trimming: 5 bases; junction bases outside the gene matches: 8. The CDR3 sequence is 15 residues long. CDR1 SGHKS and CDR2 YYEKEE come from the germline V gene (reference sequence).

The CDR3 DNA reads as TGTGCCAGCAGCGATGGGACAGCCTATAATTCACCCCTCCACTTT. It codes for CASSDGTAYNSPLHF. V gene TRBV3-1 (or the pseudogene TRBV3-2) combines with J gene TRBJ1-6, with 7 bases aligning to TRBD1. The germline V gene encodes CDR1 LGHDT and CDR2 YNNKEL (reference sequence). The trim removed 5 bases at V and 2 bases at J, leaving 3 bases unmatched. CDR3 length equals 15 residues.

The chain links TRBV28 to TRBJ1-1; D call uncertain. CDR1 and CDR2 (germline): MDHEN, SYDVKM. The V and J ends lost 10 bases and 3 bases respectively, with 18 bases between them. This CDR3 contains 14 residues. The CDR3 DNA sequence: TGTGCCACCCACCCCCGCCCTAGACACACTGAAGCTTTCTTT. Amino acid sequence: CATHPRPRHTEAFF.

V gene TRBV14 combines with J gene TRBJ1-4; D remains unclear. CDR3 size: 14 residues. CDR1 and CDR2 (germline): SGHDN, FVKESK. V shed 0 bases and J shed 7 bases, with 9 bases lying between them. The CDR3 reads CASSQDGVTEKLFF. CDR3 DNA: TGTGCCAGCAGCCAAGACGGGGTTACTGAAAAACTGTTTTTT.

The chain is built from TRBV2 and TRBJ2-7, with 7 bases identical to TRBD2. Trimming removed 4 bases from V and 3 bases from J; junction bases left unmatched: 0. Per the germline V gene, CDR1 is SNHLY and CDR2 is FYNNEI. The CDR3 spans 12 residues. The chain's CDR3 is CASSGTSYEQYF. The CDR3 DNA reads as TGTGCCAGCAGTGGGACTAGCTACGAGCAGTACTTC.

V usage is TRBV6-1 and J usage is TRBJ1-4; 11 nucleotides line up with TRBD1. CDR1 is MNHNS and CDR2 is SASEGT in the germline V gene. CDR3 length: 17 amino acids. V dropped 4 bases and J dropped 2; count of bases not matched to a gene: 6. The CDR3 here is CASSGRDRGTTNEKLFF. CDR3 bases: TGTGCCAGCAGTGGACGGGACAGGGGGACGACTAATGAAAAACTGTTTTTT.